This section outlines one TCR beta chain sequence together with its context. The protocol was immunoSEQ multiplex PCR, while the TCRdb copy is restricted to in-frame clones and leaves out a portion. The sample has 140,000 to 150,000 clones, about 77% seen once. This sample stems from a study of blood T cell repertoires in COVID-19. The CDR3 contains 17 residues. Losses at the gene ends were 1 base for V and 0 bases for J; bases not matched to a gene: 2. Germline V CDR1 and CDR2: SEHNR, FQNEAQ (reference sequence). The sequenced sample was peripheral blood. This sequence joins TRBV7-9 and TRBJ2-6; TRBD1 matches at 8 bases. The receptor comes from a man in his 60s with acute or convalescent COVID-19. The CDR3 nucleotides read TGTGCCAGCAGCTTAGGGGACAGGAACTCTGGGGCCAACGTCCTGACTTTC. Its translation: CASSLGDRNSGANVLTF. The variable domain in full, completed from reference TRBV7-9 and TRBJ2-6, reads DTGVSQNPRHKITKRGQNVTFRCDPISEHNRLYWYRQTLGQGPEFLTYFQNEAQLEKSRLLSDRFSAERPKGSFSTLEIQRTEQGDSAMYLCASSLGDRNSGANVLTFGAGSRLTVL.